This is a list of T cell receptor beta chains from one sample in a study of T cell responses to AZD1222 COVID-19 vaccine. Here immunoSEQ multiplex PCR was the method, and the copy in TCRdb shows in-frame clones only, minus some. Among about 130,000 clones, approximately 91% were seen once, and the ten largest hold 5.5% to 7%. The sample consisted of peripheral blood, taken on day 0 of AZD1222 vaccination. The receptor source for this set is an adult in good health. Both conserved end residues are part of each CDR3. A D gene is named only where the DNA matches it firmly. Not every row has a clone size; where given, it reads once, few, many or a size class.

J gene,V gene,clone size,D gene,CDR3 protein,CDR3 DNA
TRBJ2-5,TRBV5-4,-,-,CASSLGQETQYF,TGTGCCAGCAGCTTAGGGCAAGAGACCCAGTACTTC
TRBJ2-7,TRBV28,few,-,CASSNPKEGPPYEQYF,TGTGCCAGCAGTAACCCCAAGGAGGGACCACCCTACGAGCAGTACTTC
TRBJ1-2,TRBV14,-,-,CASSQALGRAAGYTF,TGTGCCAGCAGCCAAGCCCTGGGCCGGGCCGCTGGCTACACCTTC
TRBJ2-3,TRBV7-9,few,TRBD2,CASSPSGGTDTQYF,TGTGCCAGCAGCCCTAGCGGGGGGACAGATACGCAGTATTTT
TRBJ1-2,TRBV11-2,-,TRBD1,CASSLGQGALGYTF,TGTGCCAGCAGCTTAGGGCAGGGGGCGCTGGGCTACACCTTC
TRBJ1-5,TRBV27,-,-,CASSFGDFQPQHF,TGTGCCAGCAGTTTCGGGGATTTTCAGCCCCAGCATTTT
TRBJ1-1,TRBV28,-,-,CASGPGRYTEAFF,TGTGCCAGCGGACCGGGACGTTACACTGAAGCTTTCTTT
TRBJ1-1,TRBV6-6,-,-,CASSYSTANTEAFF,TGTGCCAGCAGTTACTCGACAGCCAACACTGAAGCTTTCTTT
TRBJ1-5,TRBV2,-,-,CASRGYNFNQPQHF,TGTGCCAGCAGGGGTTACAACTTCAATCAGCCCCAGCATTTT
TRBJ1-1,TRBV24-1,-,-,CATSDLWGLDTEAFF,TGTGCCACCAGTGATTTGTGGGGTTTGGACACTGAAGCTTTCTTT
TRBJ1-1,TRBV29-1,-,-,CSVTWGTEAFF,TGCAGCGTCACATGGGGGACTGAAGCTTTCTTT
TRBJ1-1,TRBV30,few,-,CAWSGVAMNTEAFF,TGTGCCTGGTCAGGGGTTGCGATGAACACTGAAGCTTTCTTT
TRBJ2-4,TRBV5-1,-,TRBD2,CASSSPSGGAKNIQYF,TGCGCCAGCAGCTCACCTAGCGGGGGGGCCAAAAACATTCAGTACTTC
TRBJ2-7,TRBV11-3,-,TRBD2,CASSPGRGTGQYF,TGTGCCAGCAGCCCGGGGAGGGGTACGGGGCAGTACTTC
TRBJ2-7,TRBV30,-,-,CACAGANSFSREQYF,TGTGCCTGTGCAGGGGCCAACTCGTTTTCGCGGGAGCAGTACTTC
TRBJ1-2,TRBV27,-,-,CASSLSGGRNYGYTF,TGTGCCAGCAGTTTATCCGGGGGGCGGAACTATGGCTACACCTTC
TRBJ1-5,TRBV6-7,-,-,CASSLSTTPFFSNQPQHF,TGTGCCAGCAGTTTGTCTACCACCCCCTTTTTCAGCAATCAGCCCCAGCATTTT
TRBJ1-1,TRBV27,-,-,CASRPWGLGTEAFF,TGTGCCAGCAGGCCCTGGGGTTTGGGCACTGAAGCTTTCTTT
TRBJ2-7,TRBV18,-,TRBD2,CASSPGRAQWEQYF,TGTGCCAGCTCACCGGGGAGGGCGCAGTGGGAGCAGTACTTC
TRBJ1-5,TRBV12-2,-,-,CASRGGTEYSNQPQHF,TGTGCAAGTCGCGGGGGGACCGAATATAGCAATCAGCCCCAGCATTTT
TRBJ1-5,TRBV6-5,-,TRBD1,CASWDSTNQPQHF,TGTGCCAGCTGGGACAGTACAAATCAGCCCCAGCATTTT
TRBJ1-2,TRBV27,-,-,CASSFQGINGYTF,TGTGCCAGCAGTTTCCAGGGTATCAATGGCTACACCTTC
TRBJ2-7,TRBV30,-,-,CAGTSSGGGYEQYF,TGTGCCGGGACGTCGTCAGGGGGGGGTTACGAGCAGTACTTC
TRBJ1-2,TRBV6-5,once,-,CASKKSQGNYGYTF,TGTGCCAGCAAGAAGTCGCAGGGAAACTATGGCTACACCTTC
TRBJ2-5,TRBV5-1,-,TRBD1,CASSRQGPGETQYF,TGCGCCAGCAGCAGACAGGGGCCCGGGGAGACCCAGTACTTC
TRBJ1-5,TRBV19,-,-,CASSIDLDSGGQPQHF,TGTGCCAGTAGTATAGATTTGGACTCGGGGGGTCAGCCCCAGCATTTT
TRBJ2-2,TRBV2,-,-,CASSEWPGGTGELFF,TGTGCCAGCAGTGAATGGCCTGGGGGGACCGGGGAGCTGTTTTTT
TRBJ1-5,TRBV6-5,-,TRBD1,CASRQGAGQPQHF,TGTGCCAGCAGACAGGGGGCTGGGCAGCCCCAGCATTTT
TRBJ2-7,TRBV5-1,-,-,CASSLELSSGVHGQYF,TGCGCCAGCAGCTTGGAACTATCCTCTGGAGTACACGGGCAGTACTTC
TRBJ2-5,TRBV20-1,-,-,CSAPGQETQYF,TGCAGTGCCCCCGGTCAAGAGACCCAGTACTTC
TRBJ1-2,TRBV30,-,-,CAWSPFPGGYTF,TGTGCCTGGAGCCCGTTCCCCGGTGGCTACACCTTC
TRBJ1-1,TRBV27,-,-,CASRLSMNTEAFF,TGTGCCAGTCGGTTATCGATGAACACTGAAGCTTTCTTT
TRBJ1-1,TRBV7-2,-,-,CASSGGREWGTEAFF,TGTGCCAGCAGCGGGGGGAGGGAGTGGGGCACTGAAGCTTTCTTT
TRBJ2-4,TRBV18,-,-,CASSPPLRLAKNIQYF,TGTGCCAGCTCACCACCCCTGAGGCTAGCCAAAAACATTCAGTACTTC
TRBJ1-2,TRBV6-5,-,-,CASSEGGPSAF,TGTGCCAGCTCTGAGGGGGGCCCGTCGGCCTTC
TRBJ1-3,TRBV27,-,TRBD1,CASSPSGQAGRSTIYF,TGTGCCAGCAGTCCATCCGGACAGGCCGGGCGGTCCACCATATATTTT
TRBJ1-2,TRBV14,-,TRBD1,CASSQAGQRYGYTF,TGTGCCAGCAGCCAAGCGGGACAGCGATATGGCTACACCTTC
TRBJ1-1,TRBV7-2,once,-,CASSSKTGDAFF,TGTGCCAGCAGCTCGAAGACAGGTGACGCTTTCTTT
TRBJ1-2,TRBV6-5,-,-,CASTNPSGTVGYTF,TGTGCCAGCACAAACCCTTCGGGGACGGTTGGCTACACCTTC
TRBJ1-1,TRBV6-6,once,-,CASSYTRQVEAFF,TGTGCCAGCAGTTACACCCGACAGGTTGAAGCTTTCTTT
TRBJ1-1,TRBV6-5,-,-,CASRPPLNTEAFF,TGTGCCAGCAGGCCGCCTCTGAACACTGAAGCTTTCTTT
TRBJ1-4,TRBV19,-,TRBD1,CASKTDRDSTNEKLFF,TGTGCCAGTAAAACGGACAGGGACTCAACTAATGAAAAACTGTTTTTT
TRBJ1-1,TRBV19,once,-,CASSHVNTEAFF,TGTGCCTCAAGTCACGTGAACACTGAAGCTTTCTTT
TRBJ2-2,TRBV4-1,-,TRBD2,CASSQRLAGDDTGELFF,TGCGCCAGCAGCCAGAGGCTAGCGGGGGACGACACCGGGGAGCTGTTTTTT
TRBJ1-5,TRBV7-2,-,-,CASSLKGWNQPQHF,TGTGCCAGCAGCTTAAAAGGATGGAATCAGCCCCAGCATTTT
TRBJ1-1,TRBV5-1,-,TRBD1,CASGTGEVNTEAFF,TGCGCCAGCGGGACAGGGGAGGTGAACACTGAAGCTTTCTTT
TRBJ2-2,TRBV27,-,TRBD2,CASSTSGGVSGELFF,TGTGCCAGCAGTACTAGCGGGGGGGTTTCCGGGGAGCTGTTTTTT
TRBJ2-2,TRBV11-2,-,-,CASSLRILGQGQVGELFF,TGTGCCAGCAGCTTACGGATTTTGGGGCAGGGGCAGGTCGGGGAGCTGTTTTTT
TRBJ1-2,TRBV29-1,-,-,CSDQSDGQTSYGYTF,TGCAGCGACCAATCCGATGGACAGACAAGCTATGGCTACACCTTC
TRBJ2-2,TRBV9,-,-,CASSVVIPNFANTGELFF,TGTGCCAGCAGCGTAGTTATCCCGAACTTCGCGAACACCGGGGAGCTGTTTTTT
TRBJ2-3,TRBV19,-,-,CASSVTGQDTDTQYF,TGTGCCAGTAGTGTAACAGGGCAGGACACAGATACGCAGTATTTT
TRBJ1-1,TRBV2,few,-,CASTVGPHTEAFF,TGTGCCAGCACCGTGGGCCCCCACACTGAAGCTTTCTTT
TRBJ2-2,TRBV3-1/TRBV3-2,-,TRBD2,CASSQVGGAAGELFF,TGTGCCAGCAGCCAAGTCGGGGGGGCGGCCGGGGAGCTGTTTTTT